The clone carrying this TCR beta chain was detected only a few times. Its antigen is still unknown. Different DNA sequences within this sample yield the same CDR3. Treatment described: oral pan-JAK inhibitor, 5-10 mg twice daily. These data come from a study of CD8+ T cells in alopecia areata. Background on the study: A regimen of oral tofacitinib, 5 to 10 mg twice daily, was given to treated patients.

Study-wide results and caveats: Scalp clonality and expanded CD8+ clones among the top 100 fell significantly with tofacitinib.

TCR sequencing used cDNA made by reverse transcription of extracted RNA. Clones were sequenced by immunoSEQ multiplex PCR, and TCRdb holds only the in-frame ones, with some missing. The sample contains about 97,000 clones, about 60% of which appear only once. Trimming left V 4 bases short and J 6 bases short, with 7 bases between. The CDR3 is 12 amino acids. Germline V gene data show CDR1 as SGHDT and CDR2 as YYEEEE. The chain combines TRBV5-6 with TRBJ2-2, with a weak D call TRBD1 (5 bases). Source: CD8+ T cells sorted from blood, taken at approximately week 60, from a patient treated with tofacitinib. The origin of this receptor is a human donor with alopecia areata. In DNA, the CDR3 is TGTGCCAGCAGCCTGGGGCCCGGGGAGCTGTTTTTT. It specifies CASSLGPGELFF.